Listed here are 24 T cell receptor beta chains from one sample, sequenced in a study of control samples from healthy donors and cancer patients. Assay: immunoSEQ multiplex PCR; the TCRdb copy retains only in-frame clones and omits some. This table holds 150,000 or so clones, around nine tenths found once. The specimen sequenced was blood. The receptors come from a man between 18 and 35 years old in good health.

The genes are TRBV5-5 and TRBJ1-4; the D is unclear. There are 13 residues in the CDR3. V was clipped by 1 base and J by 3 bases, with 4 bases between them. Germline V gives CDR1 SGHKS, CDR2 YYEKEE (reference sequence). CDR3 loop: CASSLNSNEKLFF. The DNA for the CDR3 is TGTGCCAGCAGCTTGAACTCTAATGAAAAACTGTTTTTT.

This clone showed up just once. This sequence joins TRBV6-1 and TRBJ1-2; the D gene is possibly TRBD1 (5 bases). The CDR3 runs 16 residues. V lost 3 bases, J lost 1 base, and 15 bases lay in between. Germline assignment: CDR1 MNHNS and CDR2 SASEGT. The CDR3 loop is CASSEAGRSLNYGYTF. The DNA of the CDR3 is TGTGCCAGCAGTGAGGCAGGGCGGTCCCTTAACTATGGCTACACCTTC.

The chain joins TRBV28 to TRBJ2-2; TRBD1 might be the D (6 bases). Germline values: CDR1 MDHEN, CDR2 SYDVKM. V was clipped by 6 bases and J by 2 bases, with 13 bases between them. CDR3 size: 15 residues. The CDR3 loop reads CASSSGTLNTGELFF. The DNA for the CDR3 is TGTGCCAGCAGCTCCGGGACACTAAACACCGGGGAGCTGTTTTTT.

The chain has TRBV6-2 or TRBV6-3 and TRBJ1-1; D remains ambiguous. The germline V gene encodes CDR1 MNHEY and CDR2 SVGEGT. The CDR3 is 13 amino acids. With 2 bases removed from V and 8 bases from J, the gap between germline ends came to 12 bases. CDR3 sequence (DNA): TGTGCCAGCAGTTACAATTACCATCCAGAAGCTTTCTTT. The encoded protein is CASSYNYHPEAFF.

The J gene is TRBJ2-7, the V gene TRBV7-9; a weak D match, TRBD1 (5 bases). Germline CDR1 SEHNR, CDR2 FQNEAQ (reference sequence). This CDR3 has 14 residues. V lost 7 bases and J 2 bases, leaving 15 bases between the germline ends. The DNA of the CDR3 is TGTGCCAGCAACAAGGGCCAGGGCACCTACGAGCAGTACTTC. Protein sequence: CASNKGQGTYEQYF.

V usage is TRBV19 and J usage is TRBJ1-1; the match to TRBD1 covers 7 bases. This CDR3 is built from 14 residues. J lost 5 bases, V lost 3 bases, and 6 bases had no gene match. Germline V gene sequence: CDR1 LNHDA, CDR2 SQIVND (reference sequence). In DNA form, the CDR3 reads TGTGCCAGTAGTATCCGGCAGGGGGGGACTGAAGCTTTCTTT. It encodes CASSIRQGGTEAFF.

This clone was seen a few times. V and J are TRBV30 and TRBJ1-2; D is unclear. Germline V gene data show CDR1 as GTSNPN and CDR2 as SVGIG (reference sequence). V lost 1 base and J lost 8, with 11 bases in between. This CDR3 contains 12 residues. Here the CDR3 DNA reads TGTGCCTGGAGTGAAAACAACGGCGGCTACACCTTC. Its translation is CAWSENNGGYTF.

The chain recombines TRBV9 with TRBJ2-5; possibly TRBD2 for D (6 bases). This CDR3 region has 15 residues. CDR1 is SGDLS, CDR2 YYNGEE, per germline. V lost 0 bases, J lost 3 bases, and 12 bases lay in between. CDR3 nucleotide sequence: TGTGCCAGCAGCGTAGCTACGGGAGCAAAAGAGACCCAGTACTTC. Translated, it gives CASSVATGAKETQYF.

CDR3 region: CASSVEGNGYYEQYF. In nucleotides, the CDR3 is TGTGCCAGCAGCGTAGAGGGAAATGGATACTACGAGCAGTACTTC. The chain is built from TRBV2 and TRBJ2-7; D possibly corresponds to TRBD2 (5 bases). The CDR3 length is 15 residues. Deletions cut 6 bases from V and 3 bases from J, with 18 bases between. Germline V gives CDR1 SNHLY, CDR2 FYNNEI.

The chain uses TRBV30 and TRBJ1-2; TRBD1 matches at 7 bases. The junction had 6 bases not matched to a gene; V was cut back by 3 bases and J by 8 bases. This CDR3 is built from 12 residues. Germline CDR1 reads GTSNPN; CDR2 reads SVGIG (reference sequence). The CDR3 protein is CAWSQTGTGYTF. CDR3 DNA: TGTGCCTGGAGCCAGACAGGGACGGGCTACACCTTC.

The chain is built from TRBV5-8 and TRBJ2-1; D might be TRBD2 (5 bases). Germline CDR1 is SGHTS and CDR2 is YDEGEE. The CDR3 is 11 residues long. V was pared by 0 bases and J by 15 bases, with 10 bases between. CDR3 bases: TGTGCCAGCAGCTTGGGGCTAGAGGGGTTCTTC. It specifies CASSLGLEGFF.

This chain uses TRBV24-1 with TRBJ1-2; 7 nucleotides agree with TRBD1. The CDR3 sequence is 12 residues long. V shed 5 bases and J 8 bases; nucleotides not matched to a gene: 4. Germline V lookup: CDR1 KGHDR, CDR2 SFDVKD. CDR3 nucleotide sequence: TGTGCCACCAGTGGACAGGGTTTAGGCTACACCTTC. Amino acids: CATSGQGLGYTF.

This chain's CDR3 is CATTGQGYNEQFF. As DNA, the CDR3 is TGTGCCACCACGGGACAGGGGTACAATGAGCAGTTCTTC. The rearrangement links TRBV6-6 to TRBJ2-1; 10 bases are a match to TRBD1. With 10 bases clipped from V and 4 bases from J, the junction kept 4 bases outside the gene matches. The CDR3 sequence is 13 residues long. Germline CDR1 and CDR2: MNHNY and SVGAGI (reference sequence).

V gene TRBV5-7 combines with J gene TRBJ1-6; TRBD1 might be the D (5 bases). TRBV5-7 is recorded as an ORF, its role being uncertain. V shed 5 bases and J shed 2 bases, with 23 bases lying between them. The CDR3 covers 19 residues. As DNA, the CDR3 is TGTGCCAGCAGTATCGCGGTCTCGGGGCAGGCGGCCTATAATTCACCCCTCCACTTT. Amino acids: CASSIAVSGQAAYNSPLHF.

The chain recombines TRBV6-4 with TRBJ2-6; no reliable D call. Germline CDR1 MRHNA, CDR2 SNTAGT. This CDR3 is built from 16 residues. Trimming removed 0 bases from V and 1 base from J, with 7 bases in between. The CDR3, as DNA: TGTGCCAGCAGTGACTCAGTAGGGTCTGGGGCCAACGTCCTGACTTTC. The encoded protein is CASSDSVGSGANVLTF.

CDR3 DNA: TGTGCCAGCAGTCCATTAGCGGGGGGACCTTACGAGCAGTACTTC. Amino acids: CASSPLAGGPYEQYF. The chain recombines TRBV28 with TRBJ2-7; 10 bases map to TRBD2. The CDR3 has 15 residues. Germline V gene data show CDR1 as MDHEN and CDR2 as SYDVKM. J lost 4 bases, V lost 5 bases, and 8 bases had no gene match. The full variable domain, completed using reference TRBV28 and TRBJ2-7, is DVKVTQSSRYLVKRTGEKVFLECVQDMDHENMFWYRQDPGLGLRLIYFSYDVKMKEKGDIPEGYSVSREKKERFSLILESASTNQTSMYLCASSPLAGGPYEQYFGPGTRLTVT.

This clone was picked up a small number of times. This chain joins TRBV18 and TRBJ1-1; D perhaps matches TRBD1 (6 bases). The V end was cut by 3 bases, the J end by 3 bases, with 11 bases between. From germline, CDR1 is KGHSH and CDR2 LQKENI. The CDR3 runs to 14 residues. In DNA form, the CDR3 reads TGTGCCAGCTCACCCCGTTCAGGGGACACTGAAGCTTTCTTT. This gives the protein CASSPRSGDTEAFF. Drawing the rest from reference TRBV18 and TRBJ1-1, the complete variable domain is NAGVMQNPRHLVRRRGQEARLRCSPMKGHSHVYWYRQLPEEGLKFMVYLQKENIIDESGMPKERFSAEFPKEGPSILRIQQVVRGDSAAYFCASSPRSGDTEAFFGQGTRLTVV.

This chain uses TRBV9 with TRBJ2-7; TRBD2 matches at 8 bases. This CDR3 region has 15 residues. With V trimmed by 0 bases and J by 3 bases, 5 bases remained unmatched. Germline CDR1 SGDLS, CDR2 YYNGEE. The CDR3 nucleotides read TGTGCCAGCAGCGTAGCTGGTAGCGGGGACTACGAGCAGTACTTC. Translated, it gives CASSVAGSGDYEQYF. The full variable domain, its missing parts supplied by reference TRBV9 and TRBJ2-7, is DSGVTQTPKHLITATGQRVTLRCSPRSGDLSVYWYQQSLDQGLQFLIQYYNGEERAKGNILERFSAQQFPDLHSELNLSSLELGDSALYFCASSVAGSGDYEQYFGPGTRLTVT.

The V and J genes are TRBV19 and TRBJ1-4, with D unclear. Germline V gives CDR1 LNHDA, CDR2 SQIVND (reference sequence). V lost 4 bases to trimming and J lost 3 bases, with 15 bases between them. The CDR3 totals 16 residues. CDR3 sequence reads: CASSNPRRAANEKLFF. The CDR3 DNA follows: TGTGCCAGTAGTAACCCACGACGAGCGGCTAATGAAAAACTGTTTTTT.

The rearrangement joins TRBV4-3 to TRBJ2-2; weak D call: TRBD1 (5 bases). CDR1 is LGHNA, CDR2 YSLEER, per germline. V was trimmed by 1 base and J by 5 bases, leaving 11 bases between them. The CDR3 is 15 residues long. The CDR3 DNA follows: TGCGCCAGCAGCCAAGCTCCCGCAGGGACCGGGGAGCTGTTTTTT. This codes for CASSQAPAGTGELFF.

V gene TRBV7-9 combines with J gene TRBJ1-1; D remains ambiguous. The CDR3 has 15 residues. Trimming cost V 6 bases and J 4 bases, with 18 bases left between them. Germline V gene data show CDR1 as SEHNR and CDR2 as FQNEAQ (reference sequence). The CDR3 loop is CASSSNTIRGTEAFF. CDR3 bases: TGTGCCAGCAGTTCCAACACAATACGTGGCACTGAAGCTTTCTTT.

The V call is TRBV12-3 or TRBV12-4, the J call TRBJ1-4; 7 nucleotides align to TRBD1. With 5 bases clipped from V and 11 bases from J, the junction kept 5 bases outside the gene matches. This CDR3 has 12 residues. The CDR3 bases are TGTGCCAGCAGTATCACAGGGGTGAAACTGTTTTTT. Its protein is CASSITGVKLFF.

In its sample, this clone was seen a few times. V usage is TRBV25-1 and J usage is TRBJ1-2; tentative D call: TRBD1 (5 bases). Germline V CDR1 and CDR2: MGHDK, SYGVNS. V lost 6 bases to trimming and J lost 6 bases, with 11 bases between them. The CDR3 is made up of 12 amino acids. The CDR3 loop reads CASSAAGDGYTF. The DNA of the CDR3 is TGTGCCAGCAGCGCGGCGGGGGATGGCTACACCTTC.

The V gene is TRBV11-3, the J gene TRBJ2-3; D is undetermined. With 0 bases removed from V and 6 bases from J, the gap between germline ends came to 7 bases. Germline V gene sequence: CDR1 SGHNT, CDR2 YENEEA. The CDR3 is 13 residues long. Here the CDR3 reads CASSLDKGDTQYF. The CDR3 DNA reads as TGTGCCAGCAGCTTAGATAAAGGGGATACGCAGTATTTT.